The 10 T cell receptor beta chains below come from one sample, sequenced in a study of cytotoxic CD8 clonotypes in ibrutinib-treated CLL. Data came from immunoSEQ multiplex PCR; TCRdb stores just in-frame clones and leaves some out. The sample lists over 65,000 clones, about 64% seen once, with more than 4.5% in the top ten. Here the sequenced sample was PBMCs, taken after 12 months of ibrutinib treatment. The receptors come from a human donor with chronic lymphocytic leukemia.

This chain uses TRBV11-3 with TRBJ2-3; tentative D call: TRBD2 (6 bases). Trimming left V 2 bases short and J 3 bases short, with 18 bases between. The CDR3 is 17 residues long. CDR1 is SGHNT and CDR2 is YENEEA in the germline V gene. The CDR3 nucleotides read TGTGCCAGCAGCTTATCCCTTGGAGGGTTGGGTACAGATACGCAGTATTTT. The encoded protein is CASSLSLGGLGTDTQYF.

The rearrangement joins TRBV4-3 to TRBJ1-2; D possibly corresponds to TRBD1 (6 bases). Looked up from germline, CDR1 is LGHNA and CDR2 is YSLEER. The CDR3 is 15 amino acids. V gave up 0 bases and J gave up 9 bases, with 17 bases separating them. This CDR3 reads CASSQDRRGGGRYTF. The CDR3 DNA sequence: TGCGCCAGCAGCCAAGATCGCAGGGGAGGTGGGCGCTACACCTTC.

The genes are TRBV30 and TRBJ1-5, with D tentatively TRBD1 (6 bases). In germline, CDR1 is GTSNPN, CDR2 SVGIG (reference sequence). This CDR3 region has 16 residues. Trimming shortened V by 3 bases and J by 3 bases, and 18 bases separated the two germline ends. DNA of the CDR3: TGTGCCTGGAGCCCCCTCGGACAGCGATCCAATCAGCCCCAGCATTTT. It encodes CAWSPLGQRSNQPQHF.

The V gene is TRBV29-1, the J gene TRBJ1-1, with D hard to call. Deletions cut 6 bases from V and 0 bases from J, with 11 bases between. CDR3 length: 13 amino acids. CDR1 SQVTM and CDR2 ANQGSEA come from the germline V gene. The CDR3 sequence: CSVLDPMNTEAFF. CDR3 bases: TGCAGCGTCCTGGACCCCATGAACACTGAAGCTTTCTTT.

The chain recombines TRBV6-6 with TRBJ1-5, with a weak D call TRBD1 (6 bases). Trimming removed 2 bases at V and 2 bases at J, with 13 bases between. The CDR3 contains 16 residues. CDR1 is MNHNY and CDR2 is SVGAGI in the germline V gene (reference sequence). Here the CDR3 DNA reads TGTGCCAGCAGTTACGTACAGGGAATAGGCAATCAGCCCCAGCATTTT. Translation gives CASSYVQGIGNQPQHF.

CDR3 sequence: CASTGRGRGQPQHF. CDR3 DNA sequence: TGTGCCAGTACCGGCAGGGGGCGCGGTCAGCCCCAGCATTTT. The rearrangement links TRBV19 to TRBJ1-5; TRBD1 matches at 8 bases. The germline V gene encodes CDR1 LNHDA and CDR2 SQIVND (reference sequence). This CDR3 is built from 14 residues. V shed 7 bases, J shed 6 bases, and the junction held 8 bases outside the gene matches. Full variable domain (outside the CDR3, taken from reference TRBV19 and TRBJ1-5): DGGITQSPKYLFRKEGQNVTLSCEQNLNHDAMYWYRQDPGQGLRLIYYSQIVNDFQKGDIAEGYSVSREKKESFPLTVTSAQKNPTAFYLCASTGRGRGQPQHFGDGTRLSIL.

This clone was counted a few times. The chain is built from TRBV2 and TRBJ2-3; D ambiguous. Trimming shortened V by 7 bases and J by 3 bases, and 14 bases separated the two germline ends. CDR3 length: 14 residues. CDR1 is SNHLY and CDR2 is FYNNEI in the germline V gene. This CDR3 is CASTKRAYTDTQYF. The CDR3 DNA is TGTGCCAGCACCAAGAGAGCGTATACAGATACGCAGTATTTT.

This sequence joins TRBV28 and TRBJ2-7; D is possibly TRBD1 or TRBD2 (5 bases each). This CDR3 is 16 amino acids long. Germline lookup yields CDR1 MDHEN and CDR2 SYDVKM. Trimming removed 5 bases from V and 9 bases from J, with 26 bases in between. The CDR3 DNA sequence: TGTGCCAGCAGTCCCCGTGGGGACGGTCTAATCAAGGGGCAGTACTTC. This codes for CASSPRGDGLIKGQYF.

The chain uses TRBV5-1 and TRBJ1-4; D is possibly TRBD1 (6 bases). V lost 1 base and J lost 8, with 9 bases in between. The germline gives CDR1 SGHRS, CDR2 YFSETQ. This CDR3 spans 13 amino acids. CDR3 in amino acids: CASSLLGGEKLFF. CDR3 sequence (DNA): TGCGCCAGCAGCTTGCTAGGGGGGGAAAAACTGTTTTTT.

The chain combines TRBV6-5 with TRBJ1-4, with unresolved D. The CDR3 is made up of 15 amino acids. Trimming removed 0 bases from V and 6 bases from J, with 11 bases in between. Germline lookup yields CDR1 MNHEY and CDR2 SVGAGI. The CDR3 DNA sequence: TGTGCCAGCAGTTACTCGGCGGCCGATCATGAAAAACTGTTTTTT. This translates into CASSYSAADHEKLFF.